The text below deals with one T cell receptor (beta chain). The data derive from a study of T cell responses to AZD1222 COVID-19 vaccine. The data were produced by immunoSEQ multiplex PCR, yet TCRdb's version contains in-frame clones alone and is incomplete. The sample shows roughly 150,000 clones, around 90% of them seen only once. The germline V and J ends were trimmed by 0 bases and 1 base, with 7 bases remaining between them. CDR3 size: 14 residues. CDR1 is SGDLS, CDR2 YYNGEE, per germline. This specimen was peripheral blood, taken on day 0 of AZD1222 vaccination. The source is an adult in good health. This chain links TRBV9 with TRBJ2-5; D is unresolved. The CDR3 spells CASSVGNLQETQYF. CDR3 bases: TGTGCCAGCAGCGTAGGAAATCTCCAAGAGACCCAGTACTTC. Drawing the rest from reference TRBV9 and TRBJ2-5, the complete variable domain is DSGVTQTPKHLITATGQRVTLRCSPRSGDLSVYWYQQSLDQGLQFLIQYYNGEERAKGNILERFSAQQFPDLHSELNLSSLELGDSALYFCASSVGNLQETQYFGPGTRLLVL.